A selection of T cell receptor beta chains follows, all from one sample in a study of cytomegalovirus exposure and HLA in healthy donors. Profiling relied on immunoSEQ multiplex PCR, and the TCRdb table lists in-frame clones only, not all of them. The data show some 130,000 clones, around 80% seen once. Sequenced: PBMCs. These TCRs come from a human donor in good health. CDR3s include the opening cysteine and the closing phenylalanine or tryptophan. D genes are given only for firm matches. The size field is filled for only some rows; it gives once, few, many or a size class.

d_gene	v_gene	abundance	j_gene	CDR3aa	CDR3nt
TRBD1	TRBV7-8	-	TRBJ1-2	CASSFEDRRLSGYGYTF	TGTGCCAGCAGCTTCGAGGACAGGCGCCTCTCGGGCTATGGCTACACCTTC
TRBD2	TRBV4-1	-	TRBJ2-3	CASSQKMEGGGTSGLF	TGCGCCAGCAGCCAAAAGATGGAAGGAGGCGGGACTAGCGGCCTGTTT
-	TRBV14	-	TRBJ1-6	CASSQALGNSPLHF	TGTGCCAGCAGCCAAGCTCTCGGGAATTCACCCCTCCACTTT
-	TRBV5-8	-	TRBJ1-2	CASSPLWGVPNYGYTF	TGTGCCAGCAGCCCTCTCTGGGGGGTTCCCAACTATGGCTACACCTTC
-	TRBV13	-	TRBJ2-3	CASSLLVVSDTQYF	TGTGCCAGCAGCTTGCTTGTAGTGTCAGATACGCAGTATTTT
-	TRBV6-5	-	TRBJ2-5	CASSYSGSIETQYF	TGTGCCAGCAGTTACTCCGGGTCGATAGAGACCCAGTACTTC
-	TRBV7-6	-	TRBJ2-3	CASSLFTDTQYF	TGTGCCAGCAGCCTGTTCACAGATACGCAGTATTTT
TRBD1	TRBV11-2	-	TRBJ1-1	CASSSPPGQGWYSNTEAFF	TGTGCCAGCAGCTCACCCCCGGGACAGGGGTGGTACTCCAACACTGAAGCTTTCTTT
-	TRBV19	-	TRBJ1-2	CASSDRGNYGYTF	TGTGCCAGTAGTGATCGGGGGAACTATGGCTACACCTTC
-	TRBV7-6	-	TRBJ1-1	CASSWGKNTEAFF	TGTGCCAGCAGCTGGGGCAAGAACACTGAAGCTTTCTTT
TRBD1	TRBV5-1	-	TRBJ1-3	CASSRGTDGNTIYF	TGCGCCAGCAGCCGTGGGACAGACGGAAACACCATATATTTT
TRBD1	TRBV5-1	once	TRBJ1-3	CASSVDRGTAGNTIYF	TGCGCCAGCAGCGTGGATCGAGGGACAGCTGGAAACACCATATATTTT
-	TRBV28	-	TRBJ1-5	CASSLWGGNQPQHF	TGTGCCAGCAGTTTGTGGGGGGGCAATCAGCCCCAGCATTTT
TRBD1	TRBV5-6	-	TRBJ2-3	CASSVGQLLTDTQYF	TGTGCCAGCAGCGTGGGACAGCTGTTAACAGATACGCAGTATTTT
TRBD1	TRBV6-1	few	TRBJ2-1	CASGRDRGDNEQFF	TGTGCCAGCGGCCGGGACAGGGGGGACAATGAGCAGTTCTTC
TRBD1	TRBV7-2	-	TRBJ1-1	CASRTGSTEAFF	TGTGCCAGCAGGACAGGGAGTACTGAAGCTTTCTTT
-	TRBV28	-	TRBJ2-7	CASSLVGTRWGEQYF	TGTGCCAGCAGTTTAGTAGGGACTCGCTGGGGGGAGCAGTACTTC
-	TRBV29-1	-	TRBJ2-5	CSVVRDQETQYF	TGCAGCGTTGTCAGGGACCAAGAGACCCAGTACTTC
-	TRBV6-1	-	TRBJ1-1	CASSPRIPSGSEAFF	TGTGCCAGCAGTCCTCGCATTCCGTCTGGCTCTGAAGCTTTCTTT
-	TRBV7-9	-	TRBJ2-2	CAFHNRENAGELFF	TGTGCCTTCCACAACAGGGAGAACGCCGGGGAGCTGTTTTTT
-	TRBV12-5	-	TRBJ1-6	CASTQGSYNSPLHF	TGTGCTAGTACCCAGGGCTCCTATAATTCACCCCTCCACTTT
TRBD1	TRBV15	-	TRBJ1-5	CATRPGTGSNQPQHF	TGTGCCACCAGGCCCGGGACAGGGAGCAATCAGCCCCAGCATTTT
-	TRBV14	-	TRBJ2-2	CASSQESGYGELFF	TGTGCCAGCAGCCAAGAAAGCGGCTACGGGGAGCTGTTTTTT
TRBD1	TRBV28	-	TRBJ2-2	CASSLGTGVATGELFF	TGTGCCAGCAGTTTAGGGACAGGGGTCGCCACCGGGGAGCTGTTTTTT
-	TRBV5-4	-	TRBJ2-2	CASSLAPGQPFGELFF	TGTGCCAGCAGCTTGGCTCCAGGCCAACCATTCGGGGAGCTGTTTTTT
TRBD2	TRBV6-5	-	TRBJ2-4	CASSASGSDYF	TGTGCCAGCAGCGCTAGCGGGTCCGATTACTTC
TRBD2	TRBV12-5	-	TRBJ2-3	CASGGLAGERVPDTQYF	TGTGCTAGTGGTGGACTAGCGGGGGAGAGGGTCCCAGATACGCAGTATTTT
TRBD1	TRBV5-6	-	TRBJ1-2	CASSYIRDSNYGYTF	TGTGCCAGCAGCTACATCCGGGACAGTAACTATGGCTACACCTTC
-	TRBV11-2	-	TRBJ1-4	CASSGPGNEKLFF	TGTGCCAGCAGCGGGCCAGGCAATGAAAAACTGTTTTTT
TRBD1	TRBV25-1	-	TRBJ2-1	CASSEGRGIFNEQFF	TGTGCCAGCAGTGAAGGCAGGGGGATTTTCAATGAGCAGTTCTTC
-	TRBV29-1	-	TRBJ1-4	CSGKGDRTNEKLFF	TGCAGCGGAAAGGGGGACCGTACTAATGAAAAACTGTTTTTT
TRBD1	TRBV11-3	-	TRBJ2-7	CASSPRQGDYEQYF	TGTGCCAGCAGCCCTAGACAGGGGGACTACGAGCAGTACTTC
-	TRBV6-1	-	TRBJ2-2	CASRQNGIGELFF	TGTGCCAGCAGACAGAACGGTATCGGGGAGCTGTTTTTT
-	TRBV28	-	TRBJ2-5	CASSFGDSVPYF	TGTGCCAGCAGTTTTGGGGATAGCGTACCGTACTTC
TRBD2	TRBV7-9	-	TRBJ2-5	CASSLVPSGLQETQYF	TGTGCCAGCAGCTTAGTGCCTAGCGGACTCCAAGAGACCCAGTACTTC
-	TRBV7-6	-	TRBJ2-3	CASSPGETDTQYF	TGTGCCAGCAGCCCGGGGGAAACAGATACGCAGTATTTT
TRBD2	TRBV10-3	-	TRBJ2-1	CAIRPSGHNEQFF	TGTGCCATCAGGCCTAGCGGCCACAATGAGCAGTTCTTC
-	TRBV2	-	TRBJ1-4	CASSVTALFF	TGTGCCAGCAGTGTGACTGCACTGTTTTTT
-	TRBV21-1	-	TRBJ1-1	CASSNGPVTEAFF	TGTGCCAGCAGCAATGGTCCGGTCACTGAAGCTTTCTTT
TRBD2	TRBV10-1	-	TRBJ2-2	CASSAASGSRELFF	TGCGCCAGCAGTGCGGCTAGCGGGTCGCGGGAGCTGTTTTTT
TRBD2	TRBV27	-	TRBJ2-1	CASSYLAGVYNEQFF	TGTGCCAGCAGCTACTTAGCGGGGGTGTACAATGAGCAGTTCTTC
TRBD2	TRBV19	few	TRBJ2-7	CASSPPGLAKYEQYF	TGTGCCAGTAGTCCACCGGGACTAGCGAAGTACGAGCAGTACTTC
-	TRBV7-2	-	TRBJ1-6	CASSPLDSYNSPLHF	TGTGCCAGCAGCCCATTGGACAGTTATAATTCACCCCTCCACTTT
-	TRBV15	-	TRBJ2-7	CATSRDLGRVHEQYF	TGTGCCACCAGCAGAGATCTGGGCAGGGTTCACGAGCAGTACTTC
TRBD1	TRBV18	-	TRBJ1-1	CASSLIGQGNEAFF	TGTGCCAGCTCACTCATCGGACAGGGAAATGAAGCTTTCTTT